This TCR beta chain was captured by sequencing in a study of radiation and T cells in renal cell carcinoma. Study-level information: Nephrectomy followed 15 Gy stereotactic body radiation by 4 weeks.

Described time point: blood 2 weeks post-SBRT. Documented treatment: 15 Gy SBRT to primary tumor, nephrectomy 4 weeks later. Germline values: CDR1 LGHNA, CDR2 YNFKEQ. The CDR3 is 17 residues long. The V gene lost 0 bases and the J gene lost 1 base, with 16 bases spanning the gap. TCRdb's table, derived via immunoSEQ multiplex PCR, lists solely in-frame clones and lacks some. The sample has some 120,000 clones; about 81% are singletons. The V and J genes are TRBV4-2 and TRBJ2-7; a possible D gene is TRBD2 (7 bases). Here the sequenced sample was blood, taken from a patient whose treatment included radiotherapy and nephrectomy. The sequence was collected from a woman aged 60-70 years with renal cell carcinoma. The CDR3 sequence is CASSQEGGGTKSYEQYF. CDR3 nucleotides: TGTGCCAGCAGCCAAGAAGGGGGGGGGACTAAATCCTACGAGCAGTACTTC.